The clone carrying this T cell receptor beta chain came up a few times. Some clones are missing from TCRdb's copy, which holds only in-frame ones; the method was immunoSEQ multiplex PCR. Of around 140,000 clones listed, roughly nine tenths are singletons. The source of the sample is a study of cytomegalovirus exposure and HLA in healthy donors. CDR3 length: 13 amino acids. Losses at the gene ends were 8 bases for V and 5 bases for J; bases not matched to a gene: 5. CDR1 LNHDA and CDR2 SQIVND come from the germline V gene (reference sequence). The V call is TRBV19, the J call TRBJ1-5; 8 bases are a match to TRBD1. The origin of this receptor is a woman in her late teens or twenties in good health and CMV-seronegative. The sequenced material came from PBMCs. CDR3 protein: CASGQGEDQPQHF. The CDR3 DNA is TGTGCCAGTGGACAGGGTGAGGATCAGCCCCAGCATTTT.